These T cell receptor beta chains were read from a single sample in a study of T cell responses to AZD1222 COVID-19 vaccine. Clones were sequenced by immunoSEQ multiplex PCR, and TCRdb holds only the in-frame ones, with some missing. Among 90,000 to 120,000 clones listed, about nine tenths were seen once. The input for sequencing was peripheral blood, taken 28 days after the second AZD1222 dose. These receptors all come from an adult who received the AZD1222 COVID-19 vaccine. CDR3s include the opening cysteine and the closing phenylalanine or tryptophan. D genes are given only for firm matches. A row's size may be missing; if present it is once, few, many or a size class.

NA	TRBV28	TRBJ2-6	few	TGTGCCAGCAGCCCCCCCGAATCTGGGGCCAACGTCCTGACTTTC	CASSPPESGANVLTF
NA	TRBV30	TRBJ1-6	NA	TGTGCCTGGAATAGGGAGGGTGGGAGTTCACCCCTCCACTTT	CAWNREGGSSPLHF
TRBD1	TRBV3-1/TRBV3-2	TRBJ1-6	once	TGTGCCAGCAGCCGCCTAACAGGGGATAATTCACCCCTCCACTTT	CASSRLTGDNSPLHF
NA	TRBV25-1	TRBJ1-1	NA	TGTGCACGGCCCCTGCCGGACACTGAAGCTTTCTTT	CARPLPDTEAFF
TRBD1	TRBV19	TRBJ2-3	NA	TGTGCCAGTAGCCCACCTTGGACAGGGGGTAGCACAGATACGCAGTATTTT	CASSPPWTGGSTDTQYF
NA	TRBV5-1	TRBJ1-1	NA	TGCGCCAGCAGTCTCACAGGGAACACTGAAGCTTTCTTT	CASSLTGNTEAFF
NA	TRBV6-5	TRBJ2-7	NA	TGTGCCAGCAGTTACGGGACGGACTACGAGCAGTACTTC	CASSYGTDYEQYF
NA	TRBV7-8	TRBJ1-1	NA	TGTGCCAGCAGTCCGAAGGCAGGGACTCTGGGCACTGAAGCTTTCTTT	CASSPKAGTLGTEAFF
TRBD1	TRBV5-4	TRBJ2-7	NA	TGTGCCAGCAGCTCTCCGGGACAGGGAACCTACGAGCAGTACTTC	CASSSPGQGTYEQYF
NA	TRBV7-9	TRBJ1-6	NA	TGTGCCAGCAGCTTACTAGGGATCCGGGATAATTCACCCCTCCACTTT	CASSLLGIRDNSPLHF
NA	TRBV10-2	TRBJ2-5	NA	TGCGCCAGCCTCGACAGGAGCCAAGAGACCCAGTACTTC	CASLDRSQETQYF
TRBD2	TRBV5-1	TRBJ2-5	once	TGCGCCAGCAAGGCGGGGGTGCAAGAGACCCAGTACTTC	CASKAGVQETQYF
NA	TRBV18	TRBJ1-4	once	TGTGCCAGCTCACATGGACCTAATGAAAAACTGTTTTTT	CASSHGPNEKLFF
TRBD1	TRBV5-1	TRBJ1-4	NA	TGCGCCAGCAGCCTCACGACAGGGGGGGATGAAAAACTGTTTTTT	CASSLTTGGDEKLFF
NA	TRBV28	TRBJ1-4	NA	TGTGCCAGCCTACCCCTTGGGGCGGGTTTTAATGAAAAACTGTTTTTT	CASLPLGAGFNEKLFF
NA	TRBV6-4	TRBJ1-2	NA	TGTGCCAGCAGCATAGACCTGAGTCTAGGTGGCTACACCTTC	CASSIDLSLGGYTF
NA	TRBV20-1	TRBJ2-2	NA	TGCAGTGCTAGTGAGGGGGAAGTGACCGGGGAGCTGTTTTTT	CSASEGEVTGELFF
NA	TRBV11-3	TRBJ2-1	NA	TGTGCCAGCAGCCGAGGGCCCCTGAGGGAAGGTGAGCAGTTCTTC	CASSRGPLREGEQFF
NA	TRBV7-2	TRBJ2-3	NA	TGTGCCAGCAGCCCGTGGACTACCTGGGCAGATACGCAGTATTTT	CASSPWTTWADTQYF
NA	TRBV5-6	TRBJ1-1	NA	TGTGCCAGCAGCTTGGCTGGGCGGGGCAACACTGAAGCTTTCTTT	CASSLAGRGNTEAFF
NA	TRBV5-8	TRBJ2-2	NA	TGTGCCAGCAGCTTGGTTGGAGCGAACACCGGGGAGCTGTTTTTT	CASSLVGANTGELFF
NA	TRBV25-1	TRBJ2-2	NA	TGTGCCAGCAGTCTACTCTGGGAGCTGTTTTTT	CASSLLWELFF
TRBD1	TRBV28	TRBJ1-5	NA	TGTGCCAGCAGTTCTCCCGCCGGGACAGGGAATTGGCAGCCCCAGCATTTT	CASSSPAGTGNWQPQHF
NA	TRBV27	TRBJ2-5	once	TGTGCCAGCAGTCCTCTCCCTTCCAAAGAGACCCAGTACTTC	CASSPLPSKETQYF
NA	TRBV15	TRBJ1-2	NA	TGTGCCACCAGCAGAGACGGGACCGGCTATGGCTACACCTTC	CATSRDGTGYGYTF
NA	TRBV14	TRBJ2-1	NA	TGTGCCAGCAGCTCCCGCCCAGGACAGAATTGGTTCTTC	CASSSRPGQNWFF
TRBD1	TRBV3-1/TRBV3-2	TRBJ1-2	NA	TGTGCCAGCAGCCAAGGACAGGGGGTCTATGGCTACACCTTC	CASSQGQGVYGYTF
NA	TRBV5-1	TRBJ1-6	NA	TGCGCCAGCAGCCAGCGACAGGTCACGAATTCACCCCTCCACTTT	CASSQRQVTNSPLHF